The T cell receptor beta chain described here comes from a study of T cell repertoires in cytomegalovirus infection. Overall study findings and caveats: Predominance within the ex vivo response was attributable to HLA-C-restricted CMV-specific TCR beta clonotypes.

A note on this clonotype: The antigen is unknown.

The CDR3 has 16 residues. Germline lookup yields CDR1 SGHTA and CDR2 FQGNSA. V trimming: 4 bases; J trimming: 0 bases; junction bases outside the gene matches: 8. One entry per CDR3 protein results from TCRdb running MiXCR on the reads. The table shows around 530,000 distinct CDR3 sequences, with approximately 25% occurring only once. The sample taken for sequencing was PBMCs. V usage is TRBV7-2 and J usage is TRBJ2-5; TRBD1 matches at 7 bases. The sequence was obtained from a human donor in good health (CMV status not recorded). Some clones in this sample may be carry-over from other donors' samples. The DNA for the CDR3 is TGTGCCAGCAGCTCCTGGACAGGACTGTACCAAGAGACCCAGTACTTC. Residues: CASSSWTGLYQETQYF.